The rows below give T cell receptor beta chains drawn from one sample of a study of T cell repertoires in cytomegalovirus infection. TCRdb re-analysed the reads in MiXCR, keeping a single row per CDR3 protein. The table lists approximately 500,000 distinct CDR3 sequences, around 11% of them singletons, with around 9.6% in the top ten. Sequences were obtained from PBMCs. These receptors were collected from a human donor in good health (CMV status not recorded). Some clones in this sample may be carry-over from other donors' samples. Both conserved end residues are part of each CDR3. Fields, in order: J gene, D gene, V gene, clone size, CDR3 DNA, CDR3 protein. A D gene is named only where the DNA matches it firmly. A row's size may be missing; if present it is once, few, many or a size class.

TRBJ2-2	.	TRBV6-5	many	TGTGCCAGCAGTTATCCCGTTGGGACCGGGGAGCTGTTTTTT	CASSYPVGTGELFF
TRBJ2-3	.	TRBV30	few	TGTGCCTGGAGCGCCCTAGATACGCAGTATTTT	CAWSALDTQYF
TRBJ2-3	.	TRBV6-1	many	TGTGCCAGCAGTGAAGCAGCTCCAGGCGAAGGGGGCACAGATACGCAGTATTTT	CASSEAAPGEGGTDTQYF
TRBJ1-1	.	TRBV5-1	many	TGCGCCAGCAGCTTGGCGGCAGAAAGAGAAGCTTTCTTT	CASSLAAEREAFF
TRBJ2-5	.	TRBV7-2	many	TGTGCCAGCAGCTTTCAGGAGGGGCCGATGGAGACCCAGTACTTC	CASSFQEGPMETQYF
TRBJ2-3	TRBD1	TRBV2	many	TGTGCCAGCACCGAGGACAGGGGCACAGATACGCAGTATTTT	CASTEDRGTDTQYF
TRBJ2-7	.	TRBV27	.	TGTGCCAGCAGTTACGTCAGGGGCTGGCTAATTTCGGAGCAGTACTTC	CASSYVRGWLISEQYF
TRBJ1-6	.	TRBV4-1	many	TGCGCCAGCAGCGAAACCTCGCAGGGCGGCTACTCACCCCTCCACTTT	CASSETSQGGYSPLHF
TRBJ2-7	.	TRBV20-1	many	TGCAGTGCTAGAGATCGTAGGGGCGAGCAGTACTTC	CSARDRRGEQYF
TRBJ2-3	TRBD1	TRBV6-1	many	TGTGCCAGCAGACCTACAGAGGGGGCGGTCGCAGATACGCAGTATTTT	CASRPTEGAVADTQYF
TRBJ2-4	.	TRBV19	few	TGTGCCAGTAGCCCTAGGGGGAGGGCCCCTGGGGCCAAAAACATTCAGTACTTC	CASSPRGRAPGAKNIQYF
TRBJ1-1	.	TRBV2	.	TGTGCCAGCACCCTAGAATGGACTGAAGCTTTCTTT	CASTLEWTEAFF
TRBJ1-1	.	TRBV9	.	TGTGCCAGCAGCGTAGGATTGAATCCAGGGAGGGGGAAGACTGAAGCTTTCTTT	CASSVGLNPGRGKTEAFF
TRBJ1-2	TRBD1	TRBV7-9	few	TGTGCCAGCAGCCCCGGACAGGTCTCTGGTGGCTACACCTTC	CASSPGQVSGGYTF
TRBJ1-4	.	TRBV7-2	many	TGTGCCAGCAGCTTAGGACTTAATGAAAAACTGTTTTTT	CASSLGLNEKLFF
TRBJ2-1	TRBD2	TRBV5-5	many	TGTGCCAGCAGCACCCGACTAGCCCCCAATGAGCAGTTCTTC	CASSTRLAPNEQFF
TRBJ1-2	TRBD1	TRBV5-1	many	TGCGCCAGCAGTTATTCCCTCGGACAGGGGGAAGATGGCTACACCTTC	CASSYSLGQGEDGYTF
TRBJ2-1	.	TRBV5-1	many	TGCGCCAGCAGCCCCCGACACATAAGGGATGAGCAGTTCTTC	CASSPRHIRDEQFF
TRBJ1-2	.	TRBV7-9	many	TGTGCCAGCAGCTTTGGACAGCTCAACTATGGCTACACCTTC	CASSFGQLNYGYTF
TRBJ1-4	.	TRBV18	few	TGTGCCAGCTCACTGAGGGGGGATGAAAAACTGTTTTTT	CASSLRGDEKLFF
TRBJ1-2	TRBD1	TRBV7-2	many	TGTGCCAGCAGTTTAGGGACAGGGGGCGCCTATGGCTACACCTTC	CASSLGTGGAYGYTF
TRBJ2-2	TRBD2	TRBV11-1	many	TGTGCCAGCAGCCATGGCGGGCTAGCGGCAACCGGGGAGCTGTTTTTT	CASSHGGLAATGELFF
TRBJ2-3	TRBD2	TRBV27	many	TGTGCCAGCAGTCCATCTCTGACTAGCGTTATCCTGCGGCCAGATACGCAGTATTTT	CASSPSLTSVILRPDTQYF
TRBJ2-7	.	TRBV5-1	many	TGCGCCAGCAGCTGGGGGGCGGGCGCAGGCGGCGAGCAGTACTTC	CASSWGAGAGGEQYF
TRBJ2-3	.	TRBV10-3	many	TGTGCCATCAGTGACCCGGGGGGCTCAGATACGCAGTATTTT	CAISDPGGSDTQYF
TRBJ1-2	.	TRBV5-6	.	TGTGCCAGCAGTATTACGACAGGCGATAGCTACACCTTC	CASSITTGDSYTF
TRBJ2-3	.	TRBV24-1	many	TGTGCCACCAGTGATCCCTCGGACGGGGCTACTTCAGATACGCAGTATTTT	CATSDPSDGATSDTQYF
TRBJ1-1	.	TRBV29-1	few	TGCAGCGTTGATAAAGGGCTAAGCGAAGCTTTCTTT	CSVDKGLSEAFF
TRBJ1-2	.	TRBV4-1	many	TGCGCCAGCAGCCAAGATGACAGTCCCCTTGGGTATGGCTACACCTTC	CASSQDDSPLGYGYTF
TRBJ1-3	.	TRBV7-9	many	TGTGCCAGCAGCTTAGCGTACGATGTCGGGATGCGGCAAGGAAACACCATATATTTT	CASSLAYDVGMRQGNTIYF
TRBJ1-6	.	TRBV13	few	TGTGCCAGCAGCTTAACGGGGCAGAATTCACCCCTCCACTTT	CASSLTGQNSPLHF
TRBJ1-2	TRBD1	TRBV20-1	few	TGCAGTGCTAGACCAGGGACAGATTATGGCTACACCTTC	CSARPGTDYGYTF
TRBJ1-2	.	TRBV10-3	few	TGTGCCATCAGTGAAACTGGGGTGAACTATGGCTACACCTTC	CAISETGVNYGYTF
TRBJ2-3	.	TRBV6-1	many	TGTGCCAGCAGTGTTGGGACACGGGGCACAGATACGCAGTATTTT	CASSVGTRGTDTQYF
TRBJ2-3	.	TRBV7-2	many	TGTGCCAGCAGCTTAGGCTCCCTCTCTAGCCCTCGCAAGAATTTT	CASSLGSLSSPRKNF
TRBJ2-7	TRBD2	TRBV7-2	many	TGTGCCAGCAGCTCTACGGGAGGATGGTACGAGCAGTACTTC	CASSSTGGWYEQYF
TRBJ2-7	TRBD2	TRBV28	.	TGTGCCAGCAGTTCCCGAAGGAGCGGGAATTTCTACGAGCAGTACTTC	CASSSRRSGNFYEQYF
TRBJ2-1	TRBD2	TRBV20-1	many	TGCAGTCGGCAACTGGGCCGGGGGGACAATGAGCAGTTCTTC	CSRQLGRGDNEQFF
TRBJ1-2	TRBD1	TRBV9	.	TGTGCCAGCAGCGCCAGACAGGGAGGCTACACCTTC	CASSARQGGYTF
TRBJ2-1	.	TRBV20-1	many	TGCAGTGCCCCCTACCTGGGGGAGAGCTCCTACAATGAGCAGTTCTTC	CSAPYLGESSYNEQFF
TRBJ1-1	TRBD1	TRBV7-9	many	TGTGCCAGCAGCTCCCGGGACAGCATGAACACTGAAGCTTTCTTT	CASSSRDSMNTEAFF
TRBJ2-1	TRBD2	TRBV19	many	TGTGCCAGTAGTACCCATGGGACTAGCGTGTTCGGCGATGAGCAGTTCTTC	CASSTHGTSVFGDEQFF
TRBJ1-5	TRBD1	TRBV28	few	TGTGCCAGCAGTTTCTGGACAGGGTATGTTCAGCCCCAGCATTTT	CASSFWTGYVQPQHF
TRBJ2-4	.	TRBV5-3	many	TGTGCCAGAAGCGAGCAGGAGGGATGGGCAGCCAAAAACATTCAGTACTTC	CARSEQEGWAAKNIQYF
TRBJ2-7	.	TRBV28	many	TGTGCCAGCAGTGCGAACGGACTGCCACTCGAGCAGTACTTC	CASSANGLPLEQYF
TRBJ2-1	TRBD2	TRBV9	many	TGTGCCAGCAGCCAGACTAGCGGGAGGGACAATGAGCAGTTCTTC	CASSQTSGRDNEQFF
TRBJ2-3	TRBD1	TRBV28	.	TGTGCCAGCAGTCAGGGGGACCGAAACACAGATACGCAGTATTTT	CASSQGDRNTDTQYF
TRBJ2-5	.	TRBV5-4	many	TGTGCCAGCGGAACCCCGGGCGAAGAGACCCAGTACTTC	CASGTPGEETQYF
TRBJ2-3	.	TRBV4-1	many	TGCGCCAGCACCTCGACCAGGGAAGGGAGCACAGATACGCAGTATTTT	CASTSTREGSTDTQYF
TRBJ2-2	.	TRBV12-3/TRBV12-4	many	TGTGCCAGCAGTTCAGGACGGACGAACACCGGGGAGCTGTTTTTT	CASSSGRTNTGELFF
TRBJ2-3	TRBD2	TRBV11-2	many	TGTGCCAGCAGCCATAGCGGGAGTGGGAGATATACGCAGTATTTT	CASSHSGSGRYTQYF
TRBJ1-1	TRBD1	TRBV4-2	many	TGTGCCAGCAGCCAACCCGACAGGGGTGGTGAAGCTTTCTTT	CASSQPDRGGEAFF
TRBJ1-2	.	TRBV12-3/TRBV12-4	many	TGTGCCAGCAGTCAAGACCGACGCTATGGCTACACCTTC	CASSQDRRYGYTF
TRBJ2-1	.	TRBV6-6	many	TGTGCCAGCAGTTACGACAGAAGGGAGTTCTTC	CASSYDRREFF